The rows below give T cell receptor beta chains drawn from one sample of a study of vaccination effects on CD4 cells after COVID-19. These receptors have no identified antigens. Using immunoSEQ multiplex PCR, the repertoire was profiled, and TCRdb retains in-frame clones only, with some absent. The table lists 50,000 to 65,000 clones, about four fifths of them singletons, with approximately 6% in the top ten. The sequencing used CD4+ T cells from PBMCs cultured with HCoV-OC43 spike peptides, collected before COVID-19 vaccination. These receptor sequences come from a human donor who received a COVID-19 vaccine. CDR3s include the opening cysteine and the closing phenylalanine or tryptophan. The D gene is left open where the match is weak. Clone size is given for some rows only: seen once, a few or many times, or a class if the clone is expanded.

cdr3_aa,cdr3_nt,j_call,clone_size,d_call,v_call
CATSDFSGTKSTDTQYF,TGTGCCACCAGTGATTTTTCGGGGACTAAAAGCACAGATACGCAGTATTTT,TRBJ2-3,NA,TRBD2,TRBV24-1
CASRGTGGTGELFF,TGCGCCAGCAGGGGGACAGGGGGCACCGGGGAGCTGTTTTTT,TRBJ2-2,NA,TRBD1,TRBV10-1
CASRQTGGNTIYF,TGTGCCAGCAGGCAGACCGGGGGAAACACCATATATTTT,TRBJ1-3,NA,NA,TRBV12-3/TRBV12-4
CASSQDSRGNGYGYTF,TGCGCCAGCAGCCAAGATTCAAGGGGGAACGGCTATGGCTACACCTTC,TRBJ1-2,NA,NA,TRBV4-3
CASSLSTSVHNEQFF,TGTGCCAGCAGTTTGTCGACTAGCGTCCACAATGAGCAGTTCTTC,TRBJ2-1,NA,TRBD2,TRBV27
CASSESSGVRGYTF,TGTGCCAGCAGTGAAAGCTCGGGGGTCCGAGGCTACACCTTC,TRBJ1-2,NA,NA,TRBV2
CASSLKGQGNTEAFF,TGTGCCAGCAGCTTAAAGGGACAGGGAAACACTGAAGCTTTCTTT,TRBJ1-1,NA,TRBD1,TRBV7-2
CATSDHGGGAGNEQFF,TGTGCCACCAGTGACCATGGGGGTGGGGCGGGTAATGAGCAGTTCTTC,TRBJ2-1,few,NA,TRBV24-1
CASSLAKTAGYTF,TGTGCCAGCAGTTTAGCGAAGACAGCAGGCTACACCTTC,TRBJ1-2,NA,NA,TRBV12-3/TRBV12-4
CASSQEGLAQAGELFF,TGTGCCAGCAGCCAAGAGGGACTAGCGCAGGCCGGGGAGCTGTTTTTT,TRBJ2-2,NA,TRBD2,TRBV3-1/TRBV3-2
CASSLTGINNEQFF,TGTGCCAGCAGCTTAACGGGGATTAACAATGAGCAGTTCTTC,TRBJ2-1,NA,NA,TRBV7-3
CASSQGQLAKNIQYF,TGTGCCAGCAGCCAAGGACAGCTAGCCAAAAACATTCAGTACTTC,TRBJ2-4,NA,NA,TRBV3-1/TRBV3-2
CASRPSSQETQYF,TGTGCCAGCAGACCCTCGTCCCAAGAGACCCAGTACTTC,TRBJ2-5,NA,NA,TRBV6-5
CASSQDMDQPQHF,TGCGCCAGCAGCCAAGATATGGATCAGCCCCAGCATTTT,TRBJ1-5,NA,NA,TRBV4-1
CASSPGPLYGYTF,TGCGCCAGCAGCCCTGGACCGCTCTATGGCTACACCTTC,TRBJ1-2,NA,NA,TRBV5-1
CATSDPPGTEAFF,TGTGCCACCAGTGATCCCCCGGGGACTGAAGCTTTCTTT,TRBJ1-1,NA,NA,TRBV24-1
CASSIVARALYSNQPQHF,TGTGCCAGTAGTATAGTGGCACGCGCACTTTATAGCAATCAGCCCCAGCATTTT,TRBJ1-5,NA,NA,TRBV19
CASSYSGVRETQYF,TGTGCCAGCAGTTACTCTGGGGTGCGGGAGACCCAGTACTTC,TRBJ2-5,NA,NA,TRBV6-2/TRBV6-3
CATSDLGGPDNEQFF,TGTGCCACCAGTGATTTGGGCGGGCCGGACAATGAGCAGTTCTTC,TRBJ2-1,NA,NA,TRBV24-1
CASSPPGSPDNEQFF,TGTGCCAGCAGTCCCCCGGGCAGTCCAGACAATGAGCAGTTCTTC,TRBJ2-1,NA,NA,TRBV6-2/TRBV6-3